A selection of T cell receptor beta chains follows, all from one sample in a study of T cell clusters in autoimmune cytopenias. TCRdb re-called the multiplex PCR reads and catalogs CDR3 proteins one per entry, DNA excluded. Its clone listing holds over 4,500 distinct CDR3 sequences. The sequencing input was peripheral blood. These TCRs come from a human donor with an autoimmune cytopenia or autoimmune hepatitis (not recorded which). The CDR3 runs from the conserved cysteine through the conserved F or W. Clone size appears in some rows only: once, few, many, or a class for an expanded clone.

v_call: TRBV27; clone_size: NA; j_call: TRBJ2-1; cdr3_length: 13; cdr3_aa: CASSSYREDGQFF
v_call: TRBV11-3; clone_size: NA; j_call: TRBJ2-2; cdr3_length: 15; cdr3_aa: CASSLVTGGTGELFF
v_call: TRBV6-2/TRBV6-3; clone_size: NA; j_call: TRBJ2-6; cdr3_length: 17; cdr3_aa: CASSPPRAGVGANVLTF
v_call: TRBV12-3/TRBV12-4; clone_size: NA; j_call: TRBJ1-3; cdr3_length: 13; cdr3_aa: CASSLGQGNTIYF
v_call: TRBV30; clone_size: NA; j_call: TRBJ1-5; cdr3_length: 13; cdr3_aa: CAWSVLEGQPQHF
v_call: TRBV27; clone_size: NA; j_call: TRBJ2-5; cdr3_length: 13; cdr3_aa: CASTTFGGETQYF
v_call: TRBV5-4; clone_size: medium-sized; j_call: TRBJ2-1; cdr3_length: 15; cdr3_aa: CASSSLAGNYNEQFF
v_call: TRBV11-1; clone_size: NA; j_call: TRBJ2-7; cdr3_length: 13; cdr3_aa: CASSPPFRNEQYF
v_call: TRBV7-2; clone_size: NA; j_call: TRBJ2-3; cdr3_length: 15; cdr3_aa: CASSISSGRTDTQYF
v_call: TRBV27; clone_size: NA; j_call: TRBJ2-2; cdr3_length: 17; cdr3_aa: CASSSPRDRGITGELFF
v_call: TRBV19; clone_size: medium-sized; j_call: TRBJ2-7; cdr3_length: 13; cdr3_aa: CASSIGIFKEQYF